Following are 11 T cell receptor beta chains from one sample sequenced in a study of breast tumors, draining lymph nodes, adjacent tissues. Each CDR3 protein is one row after TCRdb ran MiXCR on the multiplex PCR reads. Here the sample spans 85,000 to 130,000 distinct CDR3 sequences, about 20% being singletons. The lymph nodes were axillary draining lymph nodes from breast cancer patients. Sequencing was carried out using axillary lymph node tissue. Every receptor here comes from a female donor with breast cancer. Some clones in this sample may be carry-over from other donors' samples.

This clonotype appeared many times. The rearrangement joins TRBV9 to TRBJ2-3, with D tentatively TRBD1 or TRBD2 (6 bases each). Trimming took 4 bases from V and 3 from J, leaving 18 bases between them. This CDR3 contains 16 residues. CDR1 and CDR2 (germline): SGDLS, YYNGEE. The CDR3: CASSPQGGPRTDTQYF. As DNA, the CDR3 is TGTGCCAGCAGCCCCCAAGGGGGGCCAAGAACAGATACGCAGTATTTT.

This clonotype has a count of ten or more. This chain connects TRBV4-2 to TRBJ2-5; D is perhaps TRBD1 or TRBD2 (5 bases each). The germline V gene has CDR1 LGHNA and CDR2 YNFKEQ. Trimming removed 0 bases at V and 8 bases at J, with 16 bases between. This CDR3 is 15 amino acids long. DNA for the CDR3: TGTGCCAGCAGCCAAGATACCCCCAGGGAGAAAACCCAGTACTTC. Translated: CASSQDTPREKTQYF.

Note on this clonotype: A read error may explain this, as a much larger clone is one base away. The rearrangement links TRBV19 to TRBJ1-2, with a possible D match to TRBD1 (5 bases). Germline loops: CDR1 LNHDA, CDR2 SQIVND (reference sequence). CDR3 length: 12 amino acids. V was cut by 10 bases and J by 3 bases, with 12 bases left in between. In nucleotides, the CDR3 is TGTGCCACCGCGTCAGGGTACTATGGCTACACCTTC. It specifies CATASGYYGYTF.

V gene TRBV4-1 combines with J gene TRBJ2-4; 8 bases are shared with TRBD2. This CDR3 has 18 amino acids. V lost 2 bases, J lost 2 bases, and 11 bases stayed unmatched. Looked up from germline, CDR1 is MGHRA and CDR2 is YSYEKL. CDR3: CASSQQPSGSATKNIQYF. The DNA for the CDR3 is TGCGCCAGCAGCCAACAACCAAGCGGGAGCGCGACCAAAAACATTCAGTACTTC.

This clonotype was detected many times. This rearrangement joins TRBV5-1 to TRBJ1-4, with D maybe TRBD1 (6 bases). Per germline, CDR1 SGHRS and CDR2 YFSETQ. The CDR3 is 15 amino acids. The V and J ends lost 3 bases and 6 bases respectively, with 15 bases between them. CDR3 nucleotides: TGCGCCAGCAGCTCCCTAGGAACAGGGTATGAAAAACTGTTTTTT. Translated: CASSSLGTGYEKLFF.

This clonotype was recorded at least ten times. The chain has TRBV12-3 or TRBV12-4 and TRBJ2-3; 8 bases line up with TRBD2. Losses at the gene ends were 10 bases for V and 5 bases for J; bases not matched to a gene: 8. CDR3 length: 13 residues. The CDR3 is CATDRGGEDTQYF. Written as DNA, the CDR3 is TGTGCCACCGACCGGGGGGGGGAAGATACGCAGTATTTT.

This clonotype occurred many times. The chain couples TRBV7-8 to TRBJ1-3; the match to TRBD1 covers 7 bases. Germline trimming cut 3 bases from V and 0 bases from J; bases unmatched to any gene: 14. Looked up from germline, CDR1 is SGHVS and CDR2 is FQNEAQ. CDR3 length: 19 residues. CDR3 coding DNA: TGTGCCAGCAGCTTGACAGGGCTTCGGAATCGGGGCTCTGGAAACACCATATATTTT. Translation: CASSLTGLRNRGSGNTIYF.

The sample holds many counts of this clonotype. This chain connects TRBV11-2 to TRBJ2-7, with D perhaps being TRBD1 or TRBD2 (5 bases each). The CDR3 contains 15 residues. The germline V gene encodes CDR1 SGHAT and CDR2 FQNNGV. The V end lost 1 base, the J end lost 3 bases, and 13 bases lay between the germline ends. The CDR3 loop is CASSLGTGPLYEQYF. CDR3 bases: TGTGCCAGCAGCTTAGGTACGGGGCCTCTCTACGAGCAGTACTTC. The complete variable domain, with remaining parts taken from reference TRBV11-2 and TRBJ2-7, reads EAGVAQSPRYKIIEKRQSVAFWCNPISGHATLYWYQQILGQGPKLLIQFQNNGVVDDSQLPKDRFSAERLKGVDSTLKIQPAKLEDSAVYLCASSLGTGPLYEQYFGPGTRLTVT.

This clonotype was detected many times. This chain links TRBV30 with TRBJ1-6; 7 bases are a match to TRBD1. This CDR3 is built from 14 residues. V shed 2 bases, J shed 14 bases, and the junction held 12 bases outside the gene matches. Germline CDR1 reads GTSNPN; CDR2 reads SVGIG (reference sequence). CDR3 sequence (DNA): TGTGCCTGGAGTCTTGGACAGACCAGGGGGGCCCTCCACTTT. Translation: CAWSLGQTRGALHF.

This clonotype was counted at least ten times. The rearrangement uses TRBV5-5 and TRBJ2-7; possibly TRBD1 for D (6 bases). CDR1 and CDR2 (germline): SGHKS, YYEKEE (reference sequence). The CDR3 runs 14 residues. Deletions cut 6 bases from V and 3 bases from J, with 16 bases between. CDR3 nucleotide sequence: TGTGCCAGCATGGGACACCCGAGAGGCTACGAGCAGTACTTC. This encodes CASMGHPRGYEQYF.

This clonotype showed up many times. This chain connects TRBV7-8 to TRBJ2-7; perhaps D is TRBD1 or TRBD2 (5 bases each). V lost 7 bases to trimming and J lost 2 bases, with 15 bases between them. This CDR3 region has 14 residues. The germline CDR1 and CDR2 sequences are SGHVS and FQNEAQ. Written as DNA, the CDR3 is TGTGCCAGCAAACCGGGATTGGGGGCCTACGAGCAGTACTTC. It codes for CASKPGLGAYEQYF.